This TCR beta chain was captured by sequencing in a study of control samples from healthy donors and cancer patients (dated by TCRdb to the early 2020s). The library was made by the immunoSEQ multiplex PCR assay. TCRdb took over this immuneACCESS table, retaining in-frame rearrangements with V and J assigned. Such tables are incomplete; in checked studies, under half of the missing clones stem from an unresolved V gene, and the remainder is unexplained. The sample table holds about 86,000 clones, of which 80% to 95% were seen once. Roughly 1.5% of the sample goes to the ten largest clones. Turning to this clone: Its target antigen remains unknown. No clone much larger than this one lies a single base away; base qualities are absent.

V was cut back by 2 bases and J by 6 bases, leaving a gap of 20 bases between them. From cysteine to phenylalanine, the CDR3 is 16 amino acids long. Only the CDR3 region is kept as DNA, spanning 48 bases read in frame from base 1. For CDR1 and CDR2, the germline V gene (reference sequence) lists LNHDA and SQIVND. In this chain, TRBV19 is recombined with TRBJ2-7, and the D gene may be TRBD2, 5 bases matching. The source of this sequence is a woman in her twenties or thirties in good health. Sequenced input: blood. The CDR3 reads CASSIITGNFISEQYF. Here is the DNA: TGTGCCAGTAGTATAATCACCGGGAATTTTATATCCGAGCAGTACTTC.